This entry is about one TCR beta chain. The antigen remains unidentified. The sample originates from a study of somatic mutations in cytotoxic T cells in rheumatoid arthritis. About the study: Using a FACSAria II or Sony SH800, a portion of the V beta antibody-stained T-cell populations were flow-sorted at nearly 100% purity, and among those populations were V beta1+ cells that were then sequenced for TCRB. Study-wide results and caveats: Rheumatoid arthritis patients and age-matched healthy controls showed no significant difference in CD8+ T-cell clonality.

Profiling relied on immunoSEQ multiplex PCR, and the TCRdb table lists in-frame clones only, not all of them. The sample has roughly 23,000 clones, nearly 80% seen once. Positive magnetic bead selection, which isolated the CD4+ and CD8+ cells, was followed by a flow cytometry check of purity. Sequences were obtained from CD8+ T cells sorted from blood. The clonotype comes from an adult with rheumatoid arthritis.

The CDR3: CSVEGQGQYYEQYF. CDR3 DNA: TGCAGCGTTGAGGGACAGGGCCAATACTACGAGCAGTACTTC. The J gene is TRBJ2-7, the V gene TRBV29-1; 9 bases are shared with TRBD1. CDR1 is SQVTM and CDR2 is ANQGSEA in the germline V gene. The junction had 6 bases not matched to a gene; V was cut back by 3 bases and J by 3 bases. The CDR3 consists of 14 residues.